This T cell receptor (beta chain) was observed in a study of blood T cell repertoires in COVID-19. In the study overall: Both acute and convalescent COVID-19 samples were obtained from the United States, Italy and Spain.

Study processing details: Estimation of nucleated cell counts was performed using reference gene primer amplification. Profiling relied on immunoSEQ multiplex PCR, and the TCRdb table lists in-frame clones only, not all of them. V and J calls and clone size are as listed in that table; D and trimming were resolved from the DNA. The sample consists of under 65,000 clones, 81% of them appearing once. A single count supports this clone. Germline loops: CDR1 LGHDT, CDR2 YNNKEL (reference sequence). Trimming removed 1 base from V and 4 bases from J, with 10 bases in between. This CDR3 region has 15 residues.

The origin of this receptor is an older woman with acute or convalescent COVID-19. The chain employs TRBV3-1 (or the pseudogene TRBV3-2) and TRBJ2-2; TRBD2 might be the D (6 bases). Sequences were obtained from peripheral blood. Here the CDR3 DNA reads TGTGCCAGCAGCCAAGCCGGCGGGACCACCGGGGAGCTGTTTTTT. Protein product: CASSQAGGTTGELFF.